This T cell receptor beta chain comes out of a study of metastatic and nonmetastatic thyroid tumors. Study overall: Repertoire comparisons spanned blood and tumor or nodule tissue from malignant and benign thyroid patients.

As processed by the authors: For papillary thyroid cancer, a distant-metastasis classifier was constructed from CDR3 differences observed across clinicopathological groups. With MiXCR, TCRdb called clones anew from the PCR reads. It is TCRdb's table, rather than the study itself, that gives the V and J calls and clone size. There are around 35,000 clones in the sample; around 15% occur only once, and around 3.3% lies in the top ten. Notes on the study in general: A significant increase in TCR beta diversity was reportedly seen in malignant thyroid tumors relative to benign nodules, in blood and tumor.

Nobody among the patients had been given any treatment before thyroid surgery. The CDR3 spans 18 residues. V dropped 2 bases and J dropped 5; count of bases not matched to a gene: 10. Germline V gene data show CDR1 as SGHAT and CDR2 as FQNNGV. A note on this clone: Its cognate antigen is unknown.

The chain employs TRBV11-2 and TRBJ2-2, with TRBD2 matching 11 bases. The material sequenced was blood. The receptor comes from a female donor with papillary thyroid cancer or a benign thyroid nodule (not recorded which). Some clones in this sample may be carry-over from other donors' samples. In DNA, the CDR3 is TGTGCCAGCAGCTTACAAACCTTAGCGGGAGGGCCTACCGGGGAGCTGTTTTTT. Residues: CASSLQTLAGGPTGELFF.